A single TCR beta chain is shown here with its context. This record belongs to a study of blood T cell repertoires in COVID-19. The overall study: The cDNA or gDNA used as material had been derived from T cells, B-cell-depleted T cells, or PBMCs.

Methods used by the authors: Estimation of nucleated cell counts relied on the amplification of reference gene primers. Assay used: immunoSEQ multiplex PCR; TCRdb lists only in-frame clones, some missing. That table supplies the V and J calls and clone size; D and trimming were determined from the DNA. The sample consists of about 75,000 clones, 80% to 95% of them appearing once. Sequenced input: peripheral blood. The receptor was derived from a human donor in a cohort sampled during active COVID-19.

The CDR3 sequence: CASSYSDRFYEQYF. The CDR3 DNA reads as TGTGCCAGCAGTTACTCCGACAGATTCTACGAGCAGTACTTC. V usage is TRBV6-5 and J usage is TRBJ2-7, with D possibly being TRBD1 (5 bases). The CDR3 runs 14 residues. V was pared by 0 bases and J by 3 bases, with 9 bases between. Germline CDR1 and CDR2: MNHEY and SVGAGI.